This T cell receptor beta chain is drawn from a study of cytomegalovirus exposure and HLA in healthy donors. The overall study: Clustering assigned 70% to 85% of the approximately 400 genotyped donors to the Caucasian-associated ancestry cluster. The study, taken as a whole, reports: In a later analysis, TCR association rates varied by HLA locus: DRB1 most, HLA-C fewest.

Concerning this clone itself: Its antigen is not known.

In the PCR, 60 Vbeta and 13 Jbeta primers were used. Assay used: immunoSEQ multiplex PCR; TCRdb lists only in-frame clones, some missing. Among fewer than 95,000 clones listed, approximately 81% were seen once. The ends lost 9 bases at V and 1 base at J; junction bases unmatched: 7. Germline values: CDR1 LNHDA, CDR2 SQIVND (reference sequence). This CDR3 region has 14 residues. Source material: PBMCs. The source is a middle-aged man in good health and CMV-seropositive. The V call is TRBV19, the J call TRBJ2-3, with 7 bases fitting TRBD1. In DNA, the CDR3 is TGTGCCAGCAATCCGGGACAGCGCACAGATACGCAGTATTTT. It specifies CASNPGQRTDTQYF.